This T cell receptor (beta chain) was documented in a study of cytomegalovirus exposure and HLA in healthy donors. Whole-study results and caveats: Reportedly, fewer N-insertions than the roughly 700-donor mean appeared in an Asian-associated ancestry cluster in a later analysis.

With regard to this clone: Its antigen is not known.

There are 13 residues in the CDR3. V dropped 8 bases and J dropped 3 bases, with 16 bases sitting between them. Germline CDR1 reads SQVTM; CDR2 reads ANQGSEA. It was with 60 Vbeta and 13 Jbeta primers that the PCR ran. Produced via immunoSEQ multiplex PCR; TCRdb's table is partial and in-frame only. The sample gives about 130,000 clones, about 63% of which show up once; roughly 1.6% is in the top ten. The genes are TRBV29-1 and TRBJ2-5; D ambiguous. Sample: PBMCs. The receptor's source is a man aged 25 to 45 in good health and CMV-seropositive. The CDR3 here is CSSDSDVEETQYF. The DNA for the CDR3 is TGCAGCTCCGACTCCGACGTAGAAGAGACCCAGTACTTC.